A single sample gave rise to the 31 T cell receptor beta chains below, sequenced in a study of monozygotic twins with inflammatory bowel disease. TCRdb reprocessed the 5' RACE reads, keeping one entry per CDR3 protein, no DNA. This specimen shows 440,000 or so distinct CDR3 sequences; the ten leading clones hold 2% to 3%. The sequenced sample consisted of blood. The origin of the receptors is a human donor with ulcerative colitis or Crohn's disease, or a healthy co-twin of an affected twin (not recorded which).

The chain recombines TRBV6-1 with TRBJ1-6. Germline loops: CDR1 MNHNS, CDR2 SASEGT. This CDR3 is 15 amino acids long. Here the CDR3 reads CASSVNIPGRSPLHF.

The gene calls are TRBV5-1 and TRBJ1-1; TCRdb picks TRBD1, but there is no DNA to check that call. This CDR3 region has 13 residues. Germline CDR1 SGHRS, CDR2 YFSETQ. CDR3 in amino acids: CASSPDGGMGAFF.

V is TRBV5-4 and J is TRBJ2-7; TCRdb lists TRBD1, though no DNA is available to test this call. From germline, CDR1 is SGHNT and CDR2 YYREEE (reference sequence). The CDR3 runs 16 residues. This CDR3 reads CASSSTGDTSWYEQYF.

V is TRBV2 and J is TRBJ1-2. Germline CDR1 and CDR2: SNHLY and FYNNEI. The CDR3 spans 11 residues. CDR3 protein: CASRSQWGYTF.

This chain uses TRBV3-1 with TRBJ1-5. The CDR3 runs 18 residues. Germline CDR1 and CDR2: LGHDT and YNNKEL (reference sequence). CDR3 in amino acids: CASSQDYGGGTGDQPQHF.

The rearrangement links TRBV15 to TRBJ2-6; the TCRdb D gene call, TRBD1, has no DNA to confirm it. The CDR3 contains 15 residues. Germline lookup yields CDR1 LNHNV and CDR2 YYDKDF (reference sequence). This CDR3 reads CATSKTGAGANVLTF.

The V gene is TRBV30, the J gene TRBJ1-2; TCRdb reports TRBD1, a call that lacks DNA to check it against. The CDR3 length is 15 residues. Germline CDR1 reads GTSNPN; CDR2 reads SVGIG (reference sequence). CDR3 sequence reads: CAWVRAQWGSYGYTF.

The rearrangement uses TRBV4-3 and TRBJ2-3; without DNA, the TCRdb call of TRBD1 cannot be checked. Germline V CDR1 and CDR2: LGHNA, YSLEER. The CDR3 sequence is 17 residues long. The CDR3 region is CASSQDGPPDSTDTQYF.

The chain recombines TRBV24-1 with TRBJ2-1. Germline V lookup: CDR1 KGHDR, CDR2 SFDVKD. This CDR3 contains 13 residues. The CDR3 is CATSDGGISEQFF.

The V call is TRBV7-8, the J call TRBJ1-6; no DNA is available, so the TRBD1 call from TCRdb remains unchecked. The length of the CDR3 is 17 residues. Germline V CDR1 and CDR2: SGHVS, FQNEAQ. Here the CDR3 reads CASSLEETAAYNSPLHF.

The gene calls are TRBV5-1 and TRBJ1-5; the TCRdb D gene call, TRBD1, has no DNA to confirm it. This CDR3 contains 16 residues. CDR1 is SGHRS and CDR2 is YFSETQ in the germline V gene. This CDR3 reads CASSLGGAGIGQPQHF.

The gene calls are TRBV28 and TRBJ1-1; TCRdb's assignment of TRBD1 cannot be checked, as there is no DNA. This CDR3 contains 17 residues. The germline V gene has CDR1 MDHEN and CDR2 SYDVKM. The CDR3 here is CASRSPPGQGTNTEAFF.

The genes are TRBV20-1 and TRBJ2-3; TCRdb reports TRBD2, a call that lacks DNA to check it against. Germline-derived CDR1 and CDR2 are DFQATT and SNEGSKA (reference sequence). There are 15 residues in the CDR3. The CDR3 here is CSAKLGSRSTDTQYF.

The gene calls are TRBV28 and TRBJ1-2; checking the TCRdb D call of TRBD1 is not possible without DNA. Germline V gene data show CDR1 as MDHEN and CDR2 as SYDVKM. CDR3 length: 11 amino acids. The CDR3 sequence: CASSKGNGYTF.

The chain couples TRBV10-3 to TRBJ1-1; TCRdb returns TRBD1, unconfirmable since there is no DNA. This CDR3 spans 12 amino acids. The germline V gene has CDR1 ENHRY and CDR2 SYGVKD. The CDR3 spells CASGQGKAEAFF.

This chain uses TRBV7-3 with TRBJ2-1; TCRdb's D gene call, TRBD1, goes unchecked for lack of DNA. Germline-derived CDR1 and CDR2 are SGHTA and FQGTGA. The CDR3 loop spans 13 amino acids. The CDR3: CASSLQGYYEQFF. The full variable domain, rest sourced from reference TRBV7-3 and TRBJ2-1, is GAGVSQTPSNKVTEKGKYVELRCDPISGHTALYWYRQSLGQGPEFLIYFQGTGAADDSGLPNDRFFAVRPEGSVSTLKIQRTERGDSAVYLCASSLQGYYEQFFGPGTRLTVL.

CDR3 sequence: CASTLAGGQETQYF. The chain employs TRBV7-9 and TRBJ2-5; lacking DNA, the TRBD2 call made by TCRdb goes unchecked. The CDR3 contains 14 residues. Germline assignment: CDR1 SEHNR and CDR2 FQNEAQ (reference sequence).

This chain uses TRBV12-3 or TRBV12-4 with TRBJ2-7; the D call from TCRdb, TRBD1, cannot be confirmed without DNA. The length of the CDR3 is 13 residues. The CDR3 sequence is CASTHGAPGEQYF.

The chain's CDR3 is CASSYSDSLSSYNSPLHF. The chain is built from TRBV6-5 and TRBJ1-6. This CDR3 has 18 amino acids. Germline V gene sequence: CDR1 MNHEY, CDR2 SVGAGI.

V gene TRBV25-1 combines with J gene TRBJ1-6; TCRdb gives TRBD1 as the D gene, but with no DNA this cannot be confirmed. The CDR3 is 13 amino acids. Germline V gives CDR1 MGHDK, CDR2 SYGVNS. This CDR3 reads CASKGQGRSPLHF.

The chain carries TRBV27 and TRBJ2-3; with no DNA, the TCRdb D assignment of TRBD2 cannot be verified. The V gene's germline CDR1 is MNHEY and CDR2 SMNVEV (reference sequence). This CDR3 has 20 residues. This CDR3 is CASSFVSGTRRPGLTDTQYF.

The genes are TRBV28 and TRBJ1-2; TCRdb calls TRBD1, which cannot be checked without DNA. Germline CDR1 is MDHEN and CDR2 is SYDVKM. The CDR3 has 14 amino acids. CDR3: CATNPGDRARGYTF.

The gene calls are TRBV2 and TRBJ1-4; the TRBD1 assignment by TCRdb is unverifiable without DNA. CDR1 and CDR2 from the germline V gene are SNHLY and FYNNEI. The CDR3 is 15 residues long. The CDR3 loop reads CASNEGGHRGEKLFF.

V is TRBV20-1 and J is TRBJ2-7; as DNA is missing, the TRBD1 call by TCRdb cannot be tested. Germline V gene lookup returns CDR1 DFQATT and CDR2 SNEGSKA (reference sequence). The CDR3 is made up of 13 amino acids. CDR3 amino acids: CSARERGSYEQYF.

CDR3 region: CASSSPRDRGHLTGELFF. V gene TRBV27 combines with J gene TRBJ2-2; TCRdb's D gene call, TRBD1, goes unchecked for lack of DNA. In germline, CDR1 is MNHEY, CDR2 SMNVEV (reference sequence). The CDR3 length is 18 residues.

This sequence joins TRBV9 and TRBJ2-6; the TCRdb call, TRBD1, lacks DNA for checking. Germline CDR1 and CDR2: SGDLS and YYNGEE. The CDR3 covers 15 residues. The chain's CDR3 is CASTRWGTGANVLTF. The entire variable domain, with the rest obtained from reference TRBV9 and TRBJ2-6, is as follows: DSGVTQTPKHLITATGQRVTLRCSPRSGDLSVYWYQQSLDQGLQFLIQYYNGEERAKGNILERFSAQQFPDLHSELNLSSLELGDSALYFCASTRWGTGANVLTFGAGSRLTVL.

The chain couples TRBV20-1 to TRBJ2-7; TCRdb outputs TRBD2, but without DNA this stays unchecked. Looked up from germline, CDR1 is DFQATT and CDR2 is SNEGSKA (reference sequence). The length of the CDR3 is 15 residues. This chain's CDR3 is CSASSGVAGTYEQYF.

V is TRBV4-1 and J is TRBJ2-1; TCRdb's D call of TRBD1 is untestable without DNA. The CDR3 loop spans 15 amino acids. Germline V gives CDR1 MGHRA, CDR2 YSYEKL. The CDR3 sequence is CASSYGGSSYNEQFF.

The J gene is TRBJ1-1, the V gene TRBV5-1. Germline lookup yields CDR1 SGHRS and CDR2 YFSETQ. CDR3 size: 14 residues. The chain's CDR3 is CASSGLGGLDEAFF.

The rearrangement uses TRBV11-1 and TRBJ2-1; checking the TCRdb D call of TRBD2 is not possible without DNA. The CDR3 spans 19 residues. Germline V gene sequence: CDR1 SGHAT, CDR2 FQDESV (reference sequence). The chain's CDR3 is CASSLAVSPTLAAYNEQFF.

V usage is TRBV5-1 and J usage is TRBJ2-2; TCRdb's assignment of TRBD1 cannot be checked, as there is no DNA. This CDR3 contains 16 residues. In germline, CDR1 is SGHRS, CDR2 YFSETQ. The CDR3 here is CASSLSGGGNTGELFF.